This T cell receptor beta chain comes out of a study of blood T cells in healthy people across ages. Broader study findings: Fewer expanded clones and more diversity marked long-lived versus aged donors. Researchers said unsorted PBMCs prevented a conclusive naive versus antigen-experienced comparison.

Germline V gene lookup returns CDR1 DFQATT and CDR2 SNEGSKA (reference sequence). V lost 1 base and J 7 bases, leaving 8 bases between the germline ends. The CDR3 sequence is 12 residues long. This clonotype was seen a few times. What it recognizes is unknown. Through a sample-barcoded 5' primer and a J-beta primer mix, a second PCR was run for roughly 6 to 12 cycles. Samples each returned at least 3 million CDR3-containing paired-end reads. MiXCR, run by TCRdb on the 5' RACE reads, gives a single entry per CDR3 protein. Among about a million distinct CDR3 sequences, under 50% were seen once, and the ten largest hold 10% to 15%. Each donor's blood draw was around 9.1 milliliters of peripheral blood.

The J gene is TRBJ1-5, the V gene TRBV20-1; weak D call: TRBD1 (5 bases). The sequencing input was blood. The TCR was taken from a man younger than 40 in good health. The CDR3 protein is CSARARVQPQHF. The CDR3 nucleotides are TGCAGTGCTAGAGCCAGGGTACAGCCCCAGCATTTT.